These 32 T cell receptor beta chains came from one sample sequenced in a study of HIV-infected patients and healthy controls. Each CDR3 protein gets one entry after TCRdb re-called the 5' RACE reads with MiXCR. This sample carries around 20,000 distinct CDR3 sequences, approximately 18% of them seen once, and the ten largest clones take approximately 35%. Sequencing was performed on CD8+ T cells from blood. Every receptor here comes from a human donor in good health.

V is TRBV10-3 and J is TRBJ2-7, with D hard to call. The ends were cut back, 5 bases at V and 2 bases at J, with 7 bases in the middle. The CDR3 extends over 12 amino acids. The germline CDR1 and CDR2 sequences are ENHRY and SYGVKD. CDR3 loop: CAISPGPYEQYF. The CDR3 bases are TGTGCCATCAGTCCCGGCCCCTACGAGCAGTACTTC.

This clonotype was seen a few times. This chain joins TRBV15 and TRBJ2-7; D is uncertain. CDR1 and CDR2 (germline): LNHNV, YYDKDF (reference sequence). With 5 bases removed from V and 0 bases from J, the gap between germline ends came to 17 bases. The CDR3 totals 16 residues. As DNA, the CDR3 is TGTGCCACCAGCCTTCAAACAACCGGGTCCTCCTACGAGCAGTACTTC. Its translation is CATSLQTTGSSYEQYF.

CDR3 coding DNA: TGTGCCAGCAGTACCACTAGCGGGAGCGGGATCAGCACAGATACGCAGTATTTT. Amino acids: CASSTTSGSGISTDTQYF. The chain couples TRBV28 to TRBJ2-3; 11 bases match TRBD2. The V and J ends lost 5 bases and 0 bases, in that order; junction bases with no gene match: 10. Germline V CDR1 and CDR2: MDHEN, SYDVKM. This CDR3 has 18 residues.

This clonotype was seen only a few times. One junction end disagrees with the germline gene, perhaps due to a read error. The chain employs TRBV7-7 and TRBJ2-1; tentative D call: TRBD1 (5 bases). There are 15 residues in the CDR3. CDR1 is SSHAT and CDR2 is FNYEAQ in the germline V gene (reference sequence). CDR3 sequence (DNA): TGTGCTAGCAGTCCAGGGAATCCCTTATACAATGAGCAGTTCTTC. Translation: CASSPGNPLYNEQFF.

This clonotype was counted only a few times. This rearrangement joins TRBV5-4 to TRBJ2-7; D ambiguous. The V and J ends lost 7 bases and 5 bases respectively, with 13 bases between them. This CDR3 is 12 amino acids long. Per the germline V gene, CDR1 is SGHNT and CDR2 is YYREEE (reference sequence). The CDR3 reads CASAPGPHEQYF. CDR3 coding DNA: TGTGCCAGCGCTCCTGGCCCCCACGAGCAGTACTTC.

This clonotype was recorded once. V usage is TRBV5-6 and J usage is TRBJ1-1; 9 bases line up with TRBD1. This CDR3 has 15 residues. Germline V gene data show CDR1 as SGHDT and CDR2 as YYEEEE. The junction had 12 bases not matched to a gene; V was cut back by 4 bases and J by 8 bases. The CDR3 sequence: CASSPPGQGSAEAFF. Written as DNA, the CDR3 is TGTGCCAGCAGCCCGCCGGGACAGGGATCCGCGGAAGCTTTCTTT.

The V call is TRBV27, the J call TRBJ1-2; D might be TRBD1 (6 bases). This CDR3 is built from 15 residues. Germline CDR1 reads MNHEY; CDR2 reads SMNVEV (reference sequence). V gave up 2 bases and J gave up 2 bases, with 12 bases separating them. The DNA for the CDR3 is TGTGCCAGCAGTTTAGGATACGGACAGAACTATGGCTACACCTTC. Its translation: CASSLGYGQNYGYTF.

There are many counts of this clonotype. This CDR3 is CASSWGTRGEQFF. The CDR3 DNA reads TGTGCCAGCAGTTGGGGAACTCGAGGTGAGCAGTTCTTC. The gene calls are TRBV12-3 or TRBV12-4 and TRBJ2-1; no firm D call. Between the trimmed V and J ends, which lost 4 bases and 9 bases, there was a span of 13 bases. This CDR3 has 13 residues.

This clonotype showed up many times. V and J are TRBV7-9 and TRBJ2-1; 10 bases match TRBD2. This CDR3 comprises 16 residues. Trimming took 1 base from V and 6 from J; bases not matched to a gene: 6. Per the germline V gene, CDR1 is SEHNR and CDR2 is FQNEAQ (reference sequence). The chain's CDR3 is CASSLVLLAGVNEQFF. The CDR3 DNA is TGTGCCAGCAGCTTAGTTCTCCTAGCGGGAGTCAATGAGCAGTTCTTC.

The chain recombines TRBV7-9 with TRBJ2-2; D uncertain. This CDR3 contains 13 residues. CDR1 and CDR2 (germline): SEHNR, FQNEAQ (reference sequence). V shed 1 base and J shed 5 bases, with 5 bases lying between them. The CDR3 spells CASSLEGTGELFF. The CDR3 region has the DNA TGTGCCAGCAGCTTAGAAGGGACCGGGGAGCTGTTTTTT.

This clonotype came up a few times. The CDR3 region has the DNA TGTGCCACCAGTGACCGCTACCAAGAGACCCAGTACTTC. It specifies CATSDRYQETQYF. This chain uses TRBV24-1 with TRBJ2-5; no clear D gene. This CDR3 has 13 residues. CDR1 is KGHDR, CDR2 SFDVKD, per germline. V lost 4 bases and J 0 bases, leaving 5 bases between the germline ends.

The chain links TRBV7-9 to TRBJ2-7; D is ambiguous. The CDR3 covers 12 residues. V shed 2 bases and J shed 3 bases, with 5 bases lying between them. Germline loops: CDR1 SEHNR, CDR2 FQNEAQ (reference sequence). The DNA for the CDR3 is TGTGCCAGCAGCTTAATAGGCTACGAGCAGTACTTC. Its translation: CASSLIGYEQYF.

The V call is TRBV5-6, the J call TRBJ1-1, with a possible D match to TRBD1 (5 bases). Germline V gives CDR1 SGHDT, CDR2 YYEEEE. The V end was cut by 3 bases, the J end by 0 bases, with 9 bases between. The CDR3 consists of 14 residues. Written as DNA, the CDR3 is TGTGCCAGCAGCTGGGCGACAGTGAACACTGAAGCTTTCTTT. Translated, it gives CASSWATVNTEAFF.

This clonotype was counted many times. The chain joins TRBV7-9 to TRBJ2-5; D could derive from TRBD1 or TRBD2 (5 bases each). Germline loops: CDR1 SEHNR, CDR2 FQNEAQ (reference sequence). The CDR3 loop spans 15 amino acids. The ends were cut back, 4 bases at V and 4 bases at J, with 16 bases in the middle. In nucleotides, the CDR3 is TGTGCCAGCAGCTACCGGGACCCAGGCGGAGAGACCCAGTACTTC. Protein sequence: CASSYRDPGGETQYF.

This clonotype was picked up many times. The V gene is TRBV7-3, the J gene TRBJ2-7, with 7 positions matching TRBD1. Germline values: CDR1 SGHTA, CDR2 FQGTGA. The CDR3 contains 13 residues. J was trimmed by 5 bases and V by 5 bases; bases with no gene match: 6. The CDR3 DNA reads TGTGCCAGCAGCCCCCGACAGGGCAACGAGCAGTACTTC. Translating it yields CASSPRQGNEQYF.

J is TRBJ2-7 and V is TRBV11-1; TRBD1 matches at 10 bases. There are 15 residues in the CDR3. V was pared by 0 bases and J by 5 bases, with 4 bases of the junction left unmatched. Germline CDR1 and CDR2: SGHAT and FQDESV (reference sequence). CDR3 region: CASSLAGQGSDEQYF. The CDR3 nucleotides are TGTGCCAGCAGCTTAGCGGGACAGGGGAGCGACGAGCAGTACTTC.

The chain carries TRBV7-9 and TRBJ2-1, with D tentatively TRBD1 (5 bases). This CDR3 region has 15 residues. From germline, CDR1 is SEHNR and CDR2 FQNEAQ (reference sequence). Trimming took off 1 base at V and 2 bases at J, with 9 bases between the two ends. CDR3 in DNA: TGTGCCAGCAGCTTAGGACAGTTTCCCTACAATGAGCAGTTCTTC. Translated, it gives CASSLGQFPYNEQFF.

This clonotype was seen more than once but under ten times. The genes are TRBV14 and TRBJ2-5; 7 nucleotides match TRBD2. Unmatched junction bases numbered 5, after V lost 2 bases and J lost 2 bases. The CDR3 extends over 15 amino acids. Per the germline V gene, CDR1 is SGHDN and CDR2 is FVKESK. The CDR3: CASSQLAARQETQYF. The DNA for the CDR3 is TGTGCCAGCAGCCAACTAGCGGCCCGACAAGAGACCCAGTACTTC.

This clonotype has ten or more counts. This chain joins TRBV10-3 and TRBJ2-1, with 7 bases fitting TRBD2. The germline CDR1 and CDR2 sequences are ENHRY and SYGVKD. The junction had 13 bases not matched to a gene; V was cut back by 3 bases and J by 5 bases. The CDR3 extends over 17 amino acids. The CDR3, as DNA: TGTGCCATCAGTGACTCAGGTCCCGCGGGAGTCCACAATGAGCAGTTCTTC. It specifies CAISDSGPAGVHNEQFF.

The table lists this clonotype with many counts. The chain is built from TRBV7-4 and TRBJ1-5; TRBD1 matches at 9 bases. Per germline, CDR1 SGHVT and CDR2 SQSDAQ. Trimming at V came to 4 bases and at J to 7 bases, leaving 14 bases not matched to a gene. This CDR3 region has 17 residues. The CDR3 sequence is CASSSPAIRDRVQPQHF. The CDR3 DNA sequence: TGTGCCAGCAGCTCCCCAGCAATCCGGGACAGGGTCCAGCCCCAGCATTTT.

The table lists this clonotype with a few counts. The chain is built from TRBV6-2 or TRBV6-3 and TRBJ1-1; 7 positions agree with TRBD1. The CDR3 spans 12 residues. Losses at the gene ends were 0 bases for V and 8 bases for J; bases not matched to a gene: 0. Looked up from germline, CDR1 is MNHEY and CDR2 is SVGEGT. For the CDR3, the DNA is TGTGCCAGCAGTTACTCACAGGGGGAAGCTTTCTTT. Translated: CASSYSQGEAFF.

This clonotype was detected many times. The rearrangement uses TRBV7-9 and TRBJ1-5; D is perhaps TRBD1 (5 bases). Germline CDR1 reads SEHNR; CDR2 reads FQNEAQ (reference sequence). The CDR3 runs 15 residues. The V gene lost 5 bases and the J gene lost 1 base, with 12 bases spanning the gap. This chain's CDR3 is CASSTGELSNQPQHF. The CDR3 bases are TGTGCCAGCAGCACGGGGGAACTGAGCAATCAGCCCCAGCATTTT.

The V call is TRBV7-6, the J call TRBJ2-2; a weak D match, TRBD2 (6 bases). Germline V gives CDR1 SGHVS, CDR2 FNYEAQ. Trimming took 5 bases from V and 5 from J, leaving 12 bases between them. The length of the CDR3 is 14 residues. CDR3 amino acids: CASSARDLTGELFF. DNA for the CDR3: TGTGCCAGCAGCGCCCGGGACTTAACCGGGGAGCTGTTTTTT.

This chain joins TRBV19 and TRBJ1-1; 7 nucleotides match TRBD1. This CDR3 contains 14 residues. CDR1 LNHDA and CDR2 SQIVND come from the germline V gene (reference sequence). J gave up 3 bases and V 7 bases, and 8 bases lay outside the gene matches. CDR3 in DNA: TGTGCCAGTACCCCGGGAGGGGGCCACACTGAAGCTTTCTTT. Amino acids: CASTPGGGHTEAFF. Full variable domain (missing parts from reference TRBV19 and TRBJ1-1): DGGITQSPKYLFRKEGQNVTLSCEQNLNHDAMYWYRQDPGQGLRLIYYSQIVNDFQKGDIAEGYSVSREKKESFPLTVTSAQKNPTAFYLCASTPGGGHTEAFFGQGTRLTVV.

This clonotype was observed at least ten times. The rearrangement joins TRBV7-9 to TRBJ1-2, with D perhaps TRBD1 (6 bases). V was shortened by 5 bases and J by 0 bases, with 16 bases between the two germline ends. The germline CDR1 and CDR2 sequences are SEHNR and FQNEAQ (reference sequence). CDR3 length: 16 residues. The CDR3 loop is CASSPPGTRANYGYTF. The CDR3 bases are TGTGCCAGCAGCCCCCCCGGGACAAGAGCTAACTATGGCTACACCTTC.

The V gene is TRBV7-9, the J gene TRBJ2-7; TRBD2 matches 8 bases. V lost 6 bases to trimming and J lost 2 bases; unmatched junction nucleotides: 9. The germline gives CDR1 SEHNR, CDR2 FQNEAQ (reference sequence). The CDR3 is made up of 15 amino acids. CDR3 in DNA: TGTGCCAGCAGGGATGGACTAGCAGCCCCCTACGAGCAGTACTTC. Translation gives CASRDGLAAPYEQYF.

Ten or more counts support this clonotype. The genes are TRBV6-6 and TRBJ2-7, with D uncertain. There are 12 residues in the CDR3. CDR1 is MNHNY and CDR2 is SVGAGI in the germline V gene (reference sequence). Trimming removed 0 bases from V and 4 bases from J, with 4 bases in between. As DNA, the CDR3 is TGTGCCAGCAGTTACTCGCTGTACGAGCAGTACTTC. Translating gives CASSYSLYEQYF.

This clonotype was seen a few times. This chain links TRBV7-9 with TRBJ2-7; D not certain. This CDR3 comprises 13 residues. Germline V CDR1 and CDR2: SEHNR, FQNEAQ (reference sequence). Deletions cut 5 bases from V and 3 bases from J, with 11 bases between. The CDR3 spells CASSAGSGYEQYF. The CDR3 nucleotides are TGTGCCAGCAGCGCCGGGTCTGGCTACGAGCAGTACTTC.

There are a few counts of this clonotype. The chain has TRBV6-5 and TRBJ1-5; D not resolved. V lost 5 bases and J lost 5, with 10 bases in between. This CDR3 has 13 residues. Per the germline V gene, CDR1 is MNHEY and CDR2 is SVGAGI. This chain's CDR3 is CASSTSQYQPQHF. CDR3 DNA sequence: TGTGCCAGCAGTACATCGCAATATCAGCCCCAGCATTTT.

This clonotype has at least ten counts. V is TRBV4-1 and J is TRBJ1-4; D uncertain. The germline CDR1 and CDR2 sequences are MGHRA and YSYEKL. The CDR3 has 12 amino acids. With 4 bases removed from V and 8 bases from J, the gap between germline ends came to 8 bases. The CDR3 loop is CASSPEGEKLFF. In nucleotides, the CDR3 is TGCGCCAGCAGCCCGGAGGGAGAAAAACTGTTTTTT.

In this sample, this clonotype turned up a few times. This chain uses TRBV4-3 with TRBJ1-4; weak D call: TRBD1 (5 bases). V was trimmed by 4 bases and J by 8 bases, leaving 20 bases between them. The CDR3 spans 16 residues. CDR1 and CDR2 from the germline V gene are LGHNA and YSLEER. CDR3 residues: CASSPRGQGKGEKLFF. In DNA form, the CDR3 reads TGCGCCAGCAGCCCCCGGGGCCAGGGAAAAGGCGAAAAACTGTTTTTT.

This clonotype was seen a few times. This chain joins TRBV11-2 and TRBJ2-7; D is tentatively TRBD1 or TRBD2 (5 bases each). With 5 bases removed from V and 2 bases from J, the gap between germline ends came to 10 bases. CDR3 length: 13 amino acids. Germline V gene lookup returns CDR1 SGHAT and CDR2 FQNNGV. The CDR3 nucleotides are TGTGCCAGCAGCCCGGGGACCACCTACGAGCAGTACTTC. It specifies CASSPGTTYEQYF.